Listed below are T cell receptor beta chains from one sample, sequenced in a study of glioma-infiltrating T cells after dendritic cell vaccination. Generated by immunoSEQ multiplex PCR, the TCRdb table keeps only in-frame clones and is missing some. The sample shows approximately 67,000 clones, about 86% of them seen only once. The sample consisted of blood, taken before dendritic cell vaccination. The receptors here all came from a human donor with glioblastoma. Each CDR3 is given with its conserved first and last residue. The D gene is left open where the match is weak. Some rows have no size entry. The others give once, few or many, or a class for an expanded clone.

d_call j_call v_call clone_size cdr3_nt cdr3_aa
. TRBJ1-2 TRBV5-1 few TGCGCCAGCAGCACTGGACAGCGCTATGGCTACACCTTC CASSTGQRYGYTF
TRBD1 TRBJ2-1 TRBV13 . TGTGCCAGCAGCTCTTCCGGGACAGGGGCTAATGAGCAGTTCTTC CASSSSGTGANEQFF
. TRBJ1-1 TRBV7-2 once TGTGCCAGCAGCTCCAGACAGCTGAACACTGAAGCTTTCTTT CASSSRQLNTEAFF
TRBD1 TRBJ1-6 TRBV27 . TGTGCCAGCAGTTTACGGGACAGCTATAATTCACCCCTCCACTTT CASSLRDSYNSPLHF
. TRBJ1-5 TRBV5-6 . TGTGCCAGCAGCTTCTGGCAGGGAAAGTGGAGCAATCAGCCCCAGCATTTT CASSFWQGKWSNQPQHF
. TRBJ1-1 TRBV19 . TGTGCCAGTAGTTTGGGGGGTGAAGCTGAAGCTTTCTTT CASSLGGEAEAFF
TRBD1 TRBJ2-7 TRBV2 . TGTGCCAGCACTAAAGAGACGTACAGGGGTGACGAGCAGTACTTC CASTKETYRGDEQYF
TRBD2 TRBJ2-1 TRBV11-3 few TGTGCCAGCAGCCCCGCTAGCGGGGGGACGAGCTCCTACAATGAGCAGTTCTTC CASSPASGGTSSYNEQFF
. TRBJ2-5 TRBV7-3 few TGTGCCAGCAGCTTAACGCGGGCCAGTCCAGAGACCCAGTACTTC CASSLTRASPETQYF
TRBD2 TRBJ2-5 TRBV11-3 . TGTGCCAGCAGCCCGGGGGGCGGGGGGAAAGAGACCCAGTACTTC CASSPGGGGKETQYF
. TRBJ1-6 TRBV5-1 . TGCGCCAGCAGCTTACAGGAGGGGAATTCACCCCTCCACTTT CASSLQEGNSPLHF
TRBD2 TRBJ2-5 TRBV7-2 few TGTGCCAGCAGCTTAGAGCAGCGGGGTTACCAAGAGACCCAGTACTTC CASSLEQRGYQETQYF
. TRBJ2-1 TRBV7-9 . TGTGCCAGCAGCTATGCGAGCTCCTACAATGAGCAGTTCTTC CASSYASSYNEQFF
. TRBJ1-1 TRBV5-4 . TGTAAAATGGGGCGTGACTCTTTGAACACTGAAGCTTTCTTT CKMGRDSLNTEAFF
TRBD1 TRBJ1-1 TRBV2 . TGTGCCAGCAGTGGGCAGGGGGAAGGTGGCACTGAAGCTTTCTTT CASSGQGEGGTEAFF